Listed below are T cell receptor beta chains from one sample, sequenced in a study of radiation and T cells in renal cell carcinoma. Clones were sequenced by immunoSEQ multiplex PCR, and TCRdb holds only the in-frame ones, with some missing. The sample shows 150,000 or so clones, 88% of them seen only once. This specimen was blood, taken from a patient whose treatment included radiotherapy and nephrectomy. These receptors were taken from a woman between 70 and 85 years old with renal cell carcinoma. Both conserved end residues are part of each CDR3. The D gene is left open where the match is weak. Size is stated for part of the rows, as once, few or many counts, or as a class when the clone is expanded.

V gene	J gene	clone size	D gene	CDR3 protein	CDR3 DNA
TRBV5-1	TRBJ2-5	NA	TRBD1	CASSLQGQGGETQYF	TGCGCCAGCAGCTTGCAAGGACAGGGGGGGGAGACCCAGTACTTC
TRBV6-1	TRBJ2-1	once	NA	CASRKGNEQFF	TGTGCCAGCAGGAAGGGGAATGAGCAGTTCTTC
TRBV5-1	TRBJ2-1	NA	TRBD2	CASSLFAGASGYNEQFF	TGCGCCAGCAGCTTGTTTGCTGGGGCTAGCGGGTACAATGAGCAGTTCTTC
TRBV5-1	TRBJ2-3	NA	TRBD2	CASSLVRLAGTTDTQYF	TGCGCCAGCAGCTTGGTTCGACTAGCGGGGACCACAGATACGCAGTATTTT
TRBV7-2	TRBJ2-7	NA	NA	CASSLVPASYEQYF	TGTGCCAGCAGCTTAGTGCCCGCAAGCTACGAGCAGTACTTC
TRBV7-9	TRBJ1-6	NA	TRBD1	CASSSGTGKTPLHF	TGTGCCAGCAGCTCCGGGACAGGGAAAACACCCCTCCACTTT
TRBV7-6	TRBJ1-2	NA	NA	CASSSGGGANYGYTF	TGTGCCAGCAGCTCGGGTGGGGGGGCTAACTATGGCTACACCTTC
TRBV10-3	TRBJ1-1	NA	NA	CAISESKKGWGTEAFF	TGTGCCATCAGTGAGTCGAAAAAGGGGTGGGGCACTGAAGCTTTCTTT
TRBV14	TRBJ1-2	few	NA	CASSQVLSTGGYTF	TGTGCCAGCAGCCAAGTTCTCTCGACTGGTGGCTACACCTTC
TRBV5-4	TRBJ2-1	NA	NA	CASSLPEVRNEQFF	TGTGCCAGCAGCCTGCCTGAGGTTCGCAATGAGCAGTTCTTC
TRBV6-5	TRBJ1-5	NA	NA	CASSYSGGNQPQHF	TGTGCCAGCAGTTACTCGGGGGGAAATCAGCCCCAGCATTTT
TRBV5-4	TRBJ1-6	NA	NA	CASSLGRGGSPLHF	TGTGCCAGCAGCCTCGGTAGGGGCGGTTCACCCCTCCACTTT
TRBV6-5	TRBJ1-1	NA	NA	CASTGATATEAFF	TGTGCCAGCACTGGGGCCACGGCCACTGAAGCTTTCTTT
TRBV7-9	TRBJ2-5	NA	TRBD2	CASSPYGGTHQETQYF	TGTGCCAGCAGCCCGTACGGGGGGACGCACCAAGAGACCCAGTACTTC
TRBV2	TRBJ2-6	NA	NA	CASDPSGSGANVLTF	TGTGCCAGCGATCCCTCAGGGTCTGGGGCCAACGTCCTGACTTTC
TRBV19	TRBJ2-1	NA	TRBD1	CASSSHRGNEQFF	TGTGCCAGTAGTTCCCACAGGGGAAATGAGCAGTTCTTC
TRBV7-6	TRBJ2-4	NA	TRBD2	CASSLGVAGGPKNIQYF	TGTGCCAGCAGCTTAGGGGTCGCGGGGGGCCCCAAAAACATTCAGTACTTC
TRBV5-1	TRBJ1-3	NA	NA	CASSLGASRGSGNTIYF	TGCGCCAGCAGCTTGGGAGCCTCCCGAGGCTCTGGAAACACCATATATTTT
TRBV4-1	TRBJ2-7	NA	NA	CASSQAHTYEQYF	TGCGCCAGCAGCCAAGCACACACCTACGAGCAGTACTTC
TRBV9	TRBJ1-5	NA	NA	CASSASGVSNQPQHF	TGTGCCAGCAGCGCTTCGGGGGTGAGCAATCAGCCCCAGCATTTT
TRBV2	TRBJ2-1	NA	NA	CASSVGGYEQFF	TGTGCCAGCAGTGTAGGAGGATATGAGCAGTTCTTC
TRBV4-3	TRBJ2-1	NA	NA	CASSQAGVNEQFF	TGCGCCAGCAGCCAGGCAGGGGTCAATGAGCAGTTCTTC
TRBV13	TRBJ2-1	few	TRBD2	CASTLGGGSYNEQFF	TGTGCCAGCACCCTGGGGGGGGGCTCCTACAATGAGCAGTTCTTC
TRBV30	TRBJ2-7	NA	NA	CAWLTSYEQYF	TGTGCCTGGCTTACTAGCTACGAGCAGTACTTC
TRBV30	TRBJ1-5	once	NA	CAWSEGKGGSQPQHF	TGTGCCTGGAGTGAAGGAAAGGGTGGGAGTCAGCCCCAGCATTTT
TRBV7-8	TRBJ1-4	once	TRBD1	CASSLVGQGGEKLFF	TGTGCCAGCAGCTTAGTGGGACAGGGAGGCGAAAAACTGTTTTTT
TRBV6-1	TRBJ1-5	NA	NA	CASKDSSSQHF	TGTGCCAGCAAGGACAGTAGTTCCCAGCATTTT
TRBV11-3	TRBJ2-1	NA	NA	CASSPWVASSANEQFF	TGTGCCAGCAGCCCGTGGGTCGCTAGTTCCGCCAATGAGCAGTTCTTC
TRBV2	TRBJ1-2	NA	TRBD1	CASSTDRGMGGYTF	TGTGCCAGCAGTACGGACAGGGGCATGGGTGGCTACACCTTC
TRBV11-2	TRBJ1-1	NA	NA	CASSLGRLNTEAFF	TGTGCCAGCAGCTTAGGCAGGCTGAACACTGAAGCTTTCTTT
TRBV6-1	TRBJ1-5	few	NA	CASSYNQPQHF	TGTGCCAGCAGCTACAATCAGCCCCAGCATTTT
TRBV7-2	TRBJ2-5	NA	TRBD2	CASSPRTSGGVGETQYF	TGTGCCAGCAGCCCACGGACTAGCGGGGGGGTTGGGGAGACCCAGTACTTC
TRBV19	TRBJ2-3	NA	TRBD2	CASSSPGGSGGIDTQYF	TGTGCCAGTAGTTCCCCCGGTGGCAGCGGGGGGATCGATACGCAGTATTTT
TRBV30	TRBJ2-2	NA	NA	CAWSGLSAGRNTGELFF	TGTGCCTGGAGTGGCCTCTCGGCAGGGAGGAACACCGGGGAGCTGTTTTTT
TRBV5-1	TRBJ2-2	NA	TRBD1	CASSSRTGPGELFF	TGCGCCAGCAGTTCCCGGACAGGCCCCGGGGAGCTGTTTTTT
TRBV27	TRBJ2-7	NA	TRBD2	CASSSQTTSGGTYEQYF	TGTGCCAGCAGTTCCCAAACCACTAGCGGGGGAACCTACGAGCAGTACTTC
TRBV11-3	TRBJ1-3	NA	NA	CASSLILGGSGNTIYF	TGTGCCAGCAGCTTAATACTCGGGGGGAGTGGAAACACCATATATTTT
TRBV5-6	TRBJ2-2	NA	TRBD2	CASSPASGEGTGELFF	TGTGCCAGCAGCCCCGCTAGCGGGGAAGGAACCGGGGAGCTGTTTTTT
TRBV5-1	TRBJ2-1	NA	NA	CASSAAEGQAYNEQFF	TGCGCCAGCAGCGCGGCGGAAGGCCAAGCCTACAATGAGCAGTTCTTC
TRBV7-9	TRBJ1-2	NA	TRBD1	CASSFGTGDGYTF	TGTGCCAGCAGCTTTGGGACAGGGGATGGCTACACCTTC
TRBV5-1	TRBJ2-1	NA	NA	CASSLDGGQDEQFF	TGCGCCAGCAGCTTGGACGGGGGTCAGGATGAGCAGTTCTTC
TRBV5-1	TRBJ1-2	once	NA	CASSLVIGQGYGYTF	TGCGCCAGCAGCTTGGTCATCGGTCAGGGGTATGGCTACACCTTC
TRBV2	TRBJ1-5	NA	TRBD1	CASSPDRDNQPQHF	TGTGCCAGCAGCCCGGACAGGGACAATCAGCCCCAGCATTTT
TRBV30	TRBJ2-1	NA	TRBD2	CAWSKTSGAYNEQFF	TGTGCCTGGAGTAAGACTAGCGGGGCCTACAATGAGCAGTTCTTC
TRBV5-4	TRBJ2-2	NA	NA	CASSLRQLNTGELFF	TGTGCCAGCAGCTTGCGACAGCTGAACACCGGGGAGCTGTTTTTT
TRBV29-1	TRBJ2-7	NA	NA	CSVELWGYEQYF	TGCAGCGTTGAATTATGGGGCTACGAGCAGTACTTC
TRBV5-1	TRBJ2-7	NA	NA	CASSNPNYEQYF	TGCGCCAGCAGCAATCCCAACTACGAGCAGTACTTC
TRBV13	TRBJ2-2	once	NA	CASSFWEANTGELFF	TGTGCCAGCAGCTTCTGGGAGGCGAACACCGGGGAGCTGTTTTTT
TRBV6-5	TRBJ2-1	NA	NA	CASSYSTQGYEQFF	TGTGCCAGCAGTTACTCGACGCAGGGATATGAGCAGTTCTTC
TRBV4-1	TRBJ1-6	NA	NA	CASSQGTDRYSPLHF	TGCGCCAGCAGCCAAGGGACTGACAGGTATTCACCCCTCCACTTT
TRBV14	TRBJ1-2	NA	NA	CASSQEGGYGYTF	TGTGCCAGCAGCCAAGAGGGAGGGTATGGCTACACCTTC
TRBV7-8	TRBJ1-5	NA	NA	CASSRSNGNQPQHF	TGTGCCAGCAGCCGAAGTAATGGCAATCAGCCCCAGCATTTT
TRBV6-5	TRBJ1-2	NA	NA	CASRPDSLFGGYTF	TGTGCCAGCAGACCGGACAGCTTATTCGGCGGCTACACCTTC